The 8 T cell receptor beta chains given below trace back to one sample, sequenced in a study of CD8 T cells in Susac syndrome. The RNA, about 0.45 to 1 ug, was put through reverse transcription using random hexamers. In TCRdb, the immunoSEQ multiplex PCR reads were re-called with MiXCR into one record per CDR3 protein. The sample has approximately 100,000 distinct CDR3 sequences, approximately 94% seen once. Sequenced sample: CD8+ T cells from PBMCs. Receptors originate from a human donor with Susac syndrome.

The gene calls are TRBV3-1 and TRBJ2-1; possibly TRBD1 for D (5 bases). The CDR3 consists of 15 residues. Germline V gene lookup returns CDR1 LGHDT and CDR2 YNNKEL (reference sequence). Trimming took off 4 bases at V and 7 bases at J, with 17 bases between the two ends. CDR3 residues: CASSRSHRPRNEQFF. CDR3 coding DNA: TGTGCCAGCAGCCGATCACACAGGCCACGGAATGAGCAGTTCTTC.

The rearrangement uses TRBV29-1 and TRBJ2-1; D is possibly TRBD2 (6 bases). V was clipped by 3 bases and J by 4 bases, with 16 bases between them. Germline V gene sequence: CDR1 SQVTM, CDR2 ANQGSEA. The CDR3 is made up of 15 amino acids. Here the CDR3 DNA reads TGCAGCGTTGAGGGACGGAGGGGAGAGTACAATGAGCAGTTCTTC. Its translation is CSVEGRRGEYNEQFF.

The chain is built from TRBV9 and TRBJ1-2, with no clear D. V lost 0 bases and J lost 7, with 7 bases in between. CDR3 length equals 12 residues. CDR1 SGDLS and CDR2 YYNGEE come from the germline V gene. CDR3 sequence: CASSVGMGGYTF. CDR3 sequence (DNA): TGTGCCAGCAGCGTAGGAATGGGTGGCTACACCTTC.

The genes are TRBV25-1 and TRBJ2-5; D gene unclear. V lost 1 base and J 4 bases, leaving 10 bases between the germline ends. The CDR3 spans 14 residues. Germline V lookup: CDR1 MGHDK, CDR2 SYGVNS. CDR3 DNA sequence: TGTGCCAGCAGTGAATTGGCGGTGGGAGAGACCCAGTACTTC. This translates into CASSELAVGETQYF. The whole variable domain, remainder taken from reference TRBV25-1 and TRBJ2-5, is EADIYQTPRYLVIGTGKKITLECSQTMGHDKMYWYQQDPGMELHLIHYSYGVNSTEKGDLSSESTVSRIRTEHFPLTLESARPSHTSQYLCASSELAVGETQYFGPGTRLLVL.

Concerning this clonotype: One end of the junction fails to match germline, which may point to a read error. CDR3 residues: CASSVTGAGEPQLF. The CDR3 nucleotides are TGTGCCAGCAGCGTTACAGGAGCCGGAGAACCCCAGCTTTTT. The chain has TRBV9 and TRBJ1-5, with D perhaps TRBD1 (5 bases). The V gene's germline CDR1 is SGDLS and CDR2 YYNGEE. There are 14 residues in the CDR3. The full variable domain, rest sourced from reference TRBV9 and TRBJ1-5, is DSGVTQTPKHLITATGQRVTLRCSPRSGDLSVYWYQQSLDQGLQFLIQYYNGEERAKGNILERFSAQQFPDLHSELNLSSLELGDSALYFCASSVTGAGEPQLFGDGTRLSIL.

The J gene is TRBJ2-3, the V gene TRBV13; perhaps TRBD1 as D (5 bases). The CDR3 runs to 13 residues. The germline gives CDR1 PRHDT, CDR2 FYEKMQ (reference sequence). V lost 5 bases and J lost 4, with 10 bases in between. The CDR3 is CASSLQGPDTQYF. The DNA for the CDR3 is TGTGCCAGCAGCCTCCAGGGTCCAGATACGCAGTATTTT. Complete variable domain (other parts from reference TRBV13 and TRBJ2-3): AAGVIQSPRHLIKEKRETATLKCYPIPRHDTVYWYQQGPGQDPQFLISFYEKMQSDKGSIPDRFSAQQFSDYHSELNMSSLELGDSALYFCASSLQGPDTQYFGPGTRLTVL.

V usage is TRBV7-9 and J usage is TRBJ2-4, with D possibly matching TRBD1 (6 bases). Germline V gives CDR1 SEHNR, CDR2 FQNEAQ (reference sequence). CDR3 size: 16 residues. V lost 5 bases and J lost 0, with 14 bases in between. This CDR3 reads CASSLSWGLAKNIQYF. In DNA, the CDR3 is TGTGCCAGCAGCCTCAGTTGGGGGCTAGCCAAAAACATTCAGTACTTC.

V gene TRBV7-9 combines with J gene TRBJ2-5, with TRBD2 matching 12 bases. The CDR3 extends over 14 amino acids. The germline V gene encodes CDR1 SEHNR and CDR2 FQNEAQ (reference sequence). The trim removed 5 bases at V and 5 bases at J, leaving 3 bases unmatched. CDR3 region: CASSRLAGDETQYF. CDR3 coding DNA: TGTGCCAGCAGCCGACTAGCGGGGGATGAGACCCAGTACTTC. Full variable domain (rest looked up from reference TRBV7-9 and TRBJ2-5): DTGVSQNPRHKITKRGQNVTFRCDPISEHNRLYWYRQTLGQGPEFLTYFQNEAQLEKSRLLSDRFSAERPKGSFSTLEIQRTEQGDSAMYLCASSRLAGDETQYFGPGTRLLVL.